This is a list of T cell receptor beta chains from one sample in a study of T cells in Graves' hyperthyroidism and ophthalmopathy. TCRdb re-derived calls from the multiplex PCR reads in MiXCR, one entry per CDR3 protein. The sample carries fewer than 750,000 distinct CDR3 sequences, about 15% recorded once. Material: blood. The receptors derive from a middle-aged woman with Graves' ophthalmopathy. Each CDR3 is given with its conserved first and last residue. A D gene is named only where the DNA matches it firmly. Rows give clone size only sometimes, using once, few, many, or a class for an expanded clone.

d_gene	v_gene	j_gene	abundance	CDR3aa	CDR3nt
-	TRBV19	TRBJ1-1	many	CASNQESLLNTEAFF	TGTGCCAGTAACCAGGAATCCCTATTGAACACTGAAGCTTTCTTT
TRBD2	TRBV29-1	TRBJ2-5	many	CSVDWEGGETQYF	TGCAGCGTTGACTGGGAGGGAGGGGAGACCCAGTACTTC
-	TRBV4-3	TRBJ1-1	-	CASSQDLHGRDTEAFF	TGCGCCAGCAGCCAAGACCTACACGGGAGGGACACTGAAGCTTTCTTT
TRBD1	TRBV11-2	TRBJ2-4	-	CASSSRDRGHKLAKNIQYF	TGTGCCAGCAGCTCCCGGGACAGGGGGCACAAACTAGCCAAAAACATTCAGTACTTC
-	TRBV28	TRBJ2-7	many	CASSKDRGRPSGRDEQYF	TGTGCCAGCAGTAAGGACAGGGGGCGCCCTAGCGGGAGGGACGAGCAGTACTTC
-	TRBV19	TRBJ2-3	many	CASMAENTDTQYF	TGTGCCAGTATGGCAGAAAACACAGATACGCAGTATTTT
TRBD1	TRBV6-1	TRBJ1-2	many	CASSEAPSTGEELDGYTF	TGTGCCAGCAGTGAAGCACCTTCGACAGGGGAGGAGCTAGATGGCTACACCTTC
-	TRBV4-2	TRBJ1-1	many	CASSQELGNTEAFF	TGTGCCAGCAGCCAAGAATTGGGGAACACTGAAGCTTTCTTT
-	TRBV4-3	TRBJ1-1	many	CASSPTGGSTEAFF	TGCGCCAGCAGCCCGACAGGAGGATCCACTGAAGCTTTCTTT
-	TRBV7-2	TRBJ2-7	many	CASSYRGSSSYEQYF	TGTGCCAGCAGCTACCGCGGCTCGAGCTCCTACGAGCAGTACTTC
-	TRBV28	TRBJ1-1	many	CASSLTGLEAFF	TGTGCCAGCAGTTTAACAGGGCTTGAAGCTTTCTTT
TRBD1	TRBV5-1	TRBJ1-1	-	CASSLIRQGEAEAFF	TGCGCCAGCAGCCTCATCAGGCAGGGGGAGGCTGAAGCTTTCTTT
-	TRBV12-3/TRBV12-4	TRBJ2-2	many	CASNRGTRTGELFF	TGTGCCAGCAATCGAGGGACACGAACCGGGGAGCTGTTTTTT
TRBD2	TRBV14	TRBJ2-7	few	CASSQPRVAGGTYEQYF	TGTGCCAGCAGCCAACCCCGGGTAGCGGGAGGGACATACGAGCAGTACTTC
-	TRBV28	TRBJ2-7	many	CASSLFERHAYEQYF	TGTGCCAGCAGTTTGTTCGAGCGACACGCCTACGAGCAGTACTTC
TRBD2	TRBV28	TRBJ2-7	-	CASSLSPSGRAYEQYF	TGTGCCAGCAGCTTGTCTCCTAGCGGGAGGGCCTACGAGCAGTACTTC
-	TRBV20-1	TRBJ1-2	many	CSASETAYGYTF	TGCAGTGCTAGTGAGACAGCCTATGGCTACACCTTC
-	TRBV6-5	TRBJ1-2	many	CASSPNSGVDGYTF	TGTGCCAGCAGTCCCAATTCAGGAGTTGATGGCTACACCTTC
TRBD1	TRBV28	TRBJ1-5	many	CASRTDRGPLYSNQPQHF	TGTGCCAGCAGGACCGACAGGGGGCCCTTATATAGCAATCAGCCCCAGCATTTT
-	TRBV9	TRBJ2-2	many	CASSPPGSSGELFF	TGTGCCAGCAGCCCCCCCGGTAGTTCCGGGGAGCTGTTTTTT
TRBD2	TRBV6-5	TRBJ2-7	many	CACTGGGVYEQYF	TGTGCCTGCACAGGCGGGGGGGTCTACGAGCAGTACTTC
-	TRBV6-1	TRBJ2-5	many	CASSEVTKDSHQETQYF	TGTGCCAGCAGTGAAGTTACAAAAGACAGCCATCAAGAGACCCAGTACTTC
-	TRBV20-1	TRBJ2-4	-	CSASQSRVAKNIQYF	TGCAGTGCTAGCCAATCCAGGGTAGCCAAAAACATTCAGTACTTC
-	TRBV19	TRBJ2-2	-	CASSSGDAGELFF	TGTGCCAGTAGCTCGGGAGATGCCGGGGAGCTGTTTTTT
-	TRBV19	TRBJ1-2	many	CASSVDRSYGYTF	TGTGCCAGTAGTGTCGACAGGAGCTATGGCTACACCTTC
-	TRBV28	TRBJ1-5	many	CASSSFRGSNQPQHF	TGTGCCAGCAGTTCGTTCAGGGGAAGCAATCAGCCCCAGCATTTT
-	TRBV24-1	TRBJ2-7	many	CATSDLPGLCYEQYF	TGTGCCACCAGTGATTTGCCCGGACTTTGCTACGAGCAGTACTTC
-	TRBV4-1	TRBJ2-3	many	CASSTWVPDTQYF	TGCGCCAGCTCCACCTGGGTGCCCGATACGCAGTATTTT
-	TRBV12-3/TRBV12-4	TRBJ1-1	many	CASSLNSGALRDTEAFF	TGTGCCAGCAGCCTGAATTCAGGGGCCCTTAGGGACACTGAAGCTTTCTTT
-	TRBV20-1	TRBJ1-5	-	CSARGGAPGQPQHF	TGCAGTGCTAGAGGGGGGGCCCCCGGTCAGCCCCAGCATTTT
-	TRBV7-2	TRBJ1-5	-	CASRTGSSHQHF	TGTGCCAGCAGAACCGGGTCCAGTCACCAGCATTTT
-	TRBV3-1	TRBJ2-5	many	CASSQIPRGTETQYF	TGTGCCAGCAGCCAGATACCCAGGGGCACAGAGACCCAGTACTTC
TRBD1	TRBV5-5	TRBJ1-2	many	CASSSRGRDYGYTF	TGTGCCAGCAGCTCCAGGGGGCGCGACTATGGCTACACCTTC
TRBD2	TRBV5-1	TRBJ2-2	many	CASSARRGLADESGEELFF	TGCGCCAGCAGCGCACGCCGTGGACTAGCGGACGAATCGGGGGAGGAGCTGTTTTTT
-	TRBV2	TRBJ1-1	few	CASSEGAGEAFF	TGTGCCAGCAGTGAAGGGGCAGGGGAAGCTTTCTTT
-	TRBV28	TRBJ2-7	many	CASSSRGKQYF	TGTGCCAGCAGTAGCCGAGGCAAGCAGTACTTC
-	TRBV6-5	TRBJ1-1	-	CASSFAETVEAFF	TGTGCCAGCAGTTTCGCCGAGACCGTTGAAGCTTTCTTT
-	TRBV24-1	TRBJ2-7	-	CATSDARRSSYEQYF	TGTGCCACCAGTGATGCCCGTCGGAGCTCCTACGAGCAGTACTTC
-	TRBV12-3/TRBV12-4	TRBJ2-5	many	CASSLEGFDEETQYF	TGTGCCAGCAGTTTGGAGGGTTTCGACGAAGAGACCCAGTACTTC
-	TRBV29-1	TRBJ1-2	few	CSVESLAGYGYTF	TGCAGCGTTGAATCCTTAGCGGGCTATGGCTACACCTTC
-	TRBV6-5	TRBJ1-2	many	CASSYLGQGSGNYGYTF	TGTGCCAGCAGTTACTTGGGGCAGGGGAGTGGGAACTATGGCTACACCTTC
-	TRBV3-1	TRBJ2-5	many	CASSQDRGRETQYF	TGTGCCAGCAGCCAAGACAGGGGTAGGGAGACCCAGTACTTC
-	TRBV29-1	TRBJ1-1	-	CSVAGQRNTEAFF	TGCAGCGTTGCAGGACAGCGTAACACTGAAGCTTTCTTT
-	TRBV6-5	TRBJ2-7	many	CASSPQGVAAGYEQYF	TGTGCCAGCAGTCCTCAGGGGGTAGCGGCTGGATACGAGCAGTACTTC
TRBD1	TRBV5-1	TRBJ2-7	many	CASSKGTGDYEQYF	TGCGCCAGCTCCAAAGGGACAGGGGACTACGAGCAGTACTTC
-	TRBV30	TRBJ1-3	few	CAWSDGFSGNTIYF	TGTGCCTGGAGCGACGGGTTCTCTGGAAACACCATATATTTT
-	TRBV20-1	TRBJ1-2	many	CSAAPVDGYTF	TGCAGTGCGGCCCCCGTAGATGGCTACACCTTC
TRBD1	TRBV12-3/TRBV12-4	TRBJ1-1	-	CASRPTGGYTEAFF	TGTGCCAGCAGGCCAACAGGGGGGTACACTGAAGCTTTCTTT
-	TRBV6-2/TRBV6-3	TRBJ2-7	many	CASTQSGVYEQYF	TGTGCCAGCACCCAGTCGGGGGTCTACGAGCAGTACTTC
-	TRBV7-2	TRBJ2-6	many	CASSLAGAGSSGANVLTF	TGTGCCAGCAGCTTAGCCGGGGCAGGAAGCTCTGGGGCCAACGTCCTGACTTTC
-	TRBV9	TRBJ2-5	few	CASSPGGASGQETQYF	TGTGCCAGCAGCCCAGGGGGGGCAAGCGGCCAAGAGACCCAGTACTTC
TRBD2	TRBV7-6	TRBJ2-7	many	CASGSSGRPTKEQYF	TGTGCCAGCGGGTCCAGCGGGAGGCCCACTAAGGAGCAGTACTTC
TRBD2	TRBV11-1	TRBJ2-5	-	CASSPGNGRRETQYF	TGTGCCAGCAGCCCAGGAAACGGGAGGCGAGAGACCCAGTACTTC
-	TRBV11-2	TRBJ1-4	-	CASSRKLSTNEKLFF	TGTGCCAGCAGCCGGAAACTCTCAACTAATGAAAAACTGTTTTTT
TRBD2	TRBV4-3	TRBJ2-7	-	CASSKGTSGFYEQYF	TGCGCCAGCAGCAAGGGGACTAGCGGGTTCTACGAGCAGTACTTC
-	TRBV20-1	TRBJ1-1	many	CSAPGQTEAFF	TGCAGTGCCCCAGGACAGACTGAAGCTTTCTTT
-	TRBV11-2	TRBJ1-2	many	CASSFNSAGSYTF	TGTGCCAGCAGCTTCAACTCGGCAGGGTCCTACACCTTC